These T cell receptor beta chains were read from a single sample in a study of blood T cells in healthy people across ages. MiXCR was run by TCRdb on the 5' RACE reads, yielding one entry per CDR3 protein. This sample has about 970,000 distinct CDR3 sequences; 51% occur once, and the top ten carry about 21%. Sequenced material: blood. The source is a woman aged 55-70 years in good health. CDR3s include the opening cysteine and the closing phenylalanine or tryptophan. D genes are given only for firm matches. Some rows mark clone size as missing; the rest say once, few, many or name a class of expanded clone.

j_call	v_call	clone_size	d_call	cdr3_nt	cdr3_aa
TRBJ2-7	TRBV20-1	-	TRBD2	TGCAGTGCTCTCGGGGGGGTTAGCCACGAGCAGTACTTC	CSALGGVSHEQYF
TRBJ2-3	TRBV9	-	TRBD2	TGTGCCAGCAGCGGACGACTAGCGGGAGGGATCGCAGATACGCAGTATTTT	CASSGRLAGGIADTQYF
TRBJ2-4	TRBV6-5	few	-	TGTGCCAGCAGTTGGACAGCTCTAGCCAAAAACATTCAGTACTTC	CASSWTALAKNIQYF
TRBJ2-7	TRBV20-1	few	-	TGCAGTGCTAGGCAGACCTTGGTCGGAGAGCAGTACTTC	CSARQTLVGEQYF
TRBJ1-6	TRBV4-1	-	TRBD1	TGCGCCAGCAGCCAAGGACAGGACAGGTCGCTCTCACCCCTCCACTTT	CASSQGQDRSLSPLHF
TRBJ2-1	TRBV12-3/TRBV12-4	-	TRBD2	TGTGCCAGCAGTTCCGGGACTGGCGGGAGGGTAAGCTCCTACAGTGAGCAGTTCTTC	CASSSGTGGRVSSYSEQFF
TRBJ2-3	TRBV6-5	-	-	TGTGCCAGCAGGTCGGGACAAATCAGCACAGATACGCAGTATTTT	CASRSGQISTDTQYF
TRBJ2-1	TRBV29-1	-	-	TGCAGCGTTGACAATGAGCAGTTCTTC	CSVDNEQFF
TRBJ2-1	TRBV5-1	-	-	TGCGCCAGCAGCTTGACGGGAGTGGTCAATGAGCAGTTCTTC	CASSLTGVVNEQFF
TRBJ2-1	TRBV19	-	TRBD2	TGTGCCAGTAGTATGATATGGACTAGCGGGAGTTTGAATGAGCAGTTCTTC	CASSMIWTSGSLNEQFF
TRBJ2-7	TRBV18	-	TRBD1	TGTGCCAGCTCACGCGGGTCCGGGACAGAGTACAATGAGCAGTACTTC	CASSRGSGTEYNEQYF
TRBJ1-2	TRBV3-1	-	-	TGTGCCAGCAGCCAAGCCTCTAGGGCGCCAGAGGGCTACACCTTC	CASSQASRAPEGYTF
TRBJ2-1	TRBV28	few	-	TGTGCCAGCAGTCCCAGGGGAAGCGGGGTTTACAATGAGCAGTTCTTC	CASSPRGSGVYNEQFF
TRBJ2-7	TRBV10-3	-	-	TGTGCCATCAGTGAAGACAGAATCTCCTACGAGCAGTACTTC	CAISEDRISYEQYF
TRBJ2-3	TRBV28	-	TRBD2	TGTGCCTGCAGCTTACCGGGACTAAAGGCAGATACGCAGTATTTT	CACSLPGLKADTQYF
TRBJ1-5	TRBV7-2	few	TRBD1	TGTGCCAGCAGCTTGACAGGGTTGGGCAATCAGCCCCAGCATTTT	CASSLTGLGNQPQHF
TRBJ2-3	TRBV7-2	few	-	TGTGCCAGCAGCTTAAGGGGGGTGCAGACAGATACGCAGTATTTT	CASSLRGVQTDTQYF
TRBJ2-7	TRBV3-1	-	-	TGTGCCAGCAGCTACGACAGAAAGAGGGGCGAGCAGTACTTC	CASSYDRKRGEQYF
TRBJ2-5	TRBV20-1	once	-	TGCAGTGCTAGAGATCTAAGGAGGGGGGGAAAAGAGACCCAGTACTTC	CSARDLRRGGKETQYF
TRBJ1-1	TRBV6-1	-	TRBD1	TGTGCCAGCAGTGGAGGACAGGGGATGTGGAACACTGAAGCTTTCTTT	CASSGGQGMWNTEAFF
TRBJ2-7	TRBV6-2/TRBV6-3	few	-	TGTGCCAGCAGTTACTCGAACTTATTGCGGCAGTCCGGGAACGAGCAGTACTTC	CASSYSNLLRQSGNEQYF
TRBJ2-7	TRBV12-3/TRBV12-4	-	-	TGTGCCAGCAGCCCCGATAGGGCCGCCTACAATGAGCAGTACTTC	CASSPDRAAYNEQYF
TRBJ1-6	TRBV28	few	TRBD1	TGTGCCAGCAGTTGGGCAGGGGGTGAATTTTCACCCCTCCACTTT	CASSWAGGEFSPLHF
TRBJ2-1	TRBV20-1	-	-	TGCAGTGCCCCACCTTTTGGCGGCTCCTACAATGAGCAGTTCTTC	CSAPPFGGSYNEQFF
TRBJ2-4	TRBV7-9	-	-	TGTGCCAGCAGCTCCTCAAACATTCAGTACTTC	CASSSSNIQYF
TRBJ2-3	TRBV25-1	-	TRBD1	TGTGCCAGCAGGAGCACCCCGGGACAGGGCCGCACAGATACGCAGTATTTT	CASRSTPGQGRTDTQYF
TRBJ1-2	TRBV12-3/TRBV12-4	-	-	TGTGCCAGCGGGAAAGGGGCGAATGGCTACACCTTC	CASGKGANGYTF
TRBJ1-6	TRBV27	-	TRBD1	TGTGCCAGCAGTCAAACAGGGGGTCCTTATTCACCCCTCCACTTT	CASSQTGGPYSPLHF
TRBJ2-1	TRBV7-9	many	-	TGTGCCAGCAGCTTAGATAGGAATGAGCAGTTCTTC	CASSLDRNEQFF
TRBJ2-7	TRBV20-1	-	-	TGCAGTGCTTGGGGGACCAGGACGACCGGCTACGAGCAGTACTTC	CSAWGTRTTGYEQYF
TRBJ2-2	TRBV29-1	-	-	TGCAGCGTTGCCCAGGATTGGGGGAGTTTAAACACCGGGGAGCTGTTTTTT	CSVAQDWGSLNTGELFF
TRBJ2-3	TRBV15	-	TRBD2	TGTGCCACCAGCAGGGATACTAGCGGAACTAGCACAGATACGCAGTATTTT	CATSRDTSGTSTDTQYF
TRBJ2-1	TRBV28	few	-	TGTGCCAGCAGGGCAGGGGCGGGAGTCATCAATGAGCAGTTCTTC	CASRAGAGVINEQFF
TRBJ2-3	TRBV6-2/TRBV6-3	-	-	TGTGCCAGCAGTTACTCCGCCCGAAAGTATTTT	CASSYSARKYF
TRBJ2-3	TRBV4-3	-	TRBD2	TGCGCCAGCTCCCGGACGACCCTAGCGGGAGATGGGGGAATAGATACGCAGTATTTT	CASSRTTLAGDGGIDTQYF
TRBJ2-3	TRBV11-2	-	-	TGTGCCACGCCGGAGGGGCCGGCAGATACGCAGTATTTT	CATPEGPADTQYF
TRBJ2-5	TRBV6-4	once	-	TGTGCCAGCAGCCGGGAGCCACAAGAGACCCAGTACTTC	CASSREPQETQYF
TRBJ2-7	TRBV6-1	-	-	TGTGCCCGCGACCGGGCTACCGCTACGGGGCAACCAACCTACGAGCAGTACTTC	CARDRATATGQPTYEQYF
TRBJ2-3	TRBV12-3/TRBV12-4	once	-	TGTGCCCATGGGGGCGTGAACACAGATACGCAGTATTTT	CAHGGVNTDTQYF
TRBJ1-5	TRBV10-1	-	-	TGCGCCAGCAGTGAGTACAGGGATGGCCAGCCCCAGCATTTT	CASSEYRDGQPQHF
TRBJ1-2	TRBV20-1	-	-	TGCAGTGCCAACTTCCGAGGGGGGGGCACCTTC	CSANFRGGGTF
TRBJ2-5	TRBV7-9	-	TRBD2	TGTGCCAGCAGCTCCACCCTAGCGGGGAACCAAGAGACCCAGTACTTC	CASSSTLAGNQETQYF
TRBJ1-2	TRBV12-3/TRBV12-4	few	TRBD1	TGTGCCAGCAGGAGGGCAACCGGGACAGGGGCATCTGGCTACACCTTC	CASRRATGTGASGYTF
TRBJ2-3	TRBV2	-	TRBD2	TGTGCCAGCAGTGAAGATGAGGGAGGGCCCTCAGATACGCAGTATTTT	CASSEDEGGPSDTQYF
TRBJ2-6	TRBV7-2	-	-	TGTGCCAGCAGCTTATTTCGCTCTGGGGCCAACGTCCTGACTTTC	CASSLFRSGANVLTF
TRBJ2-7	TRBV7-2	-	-	TGTGCCAGCAGCTTAGGGTATTGGTACGAGCAGTACTTC	CASSLGYWYEQYF
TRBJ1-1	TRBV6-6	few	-	TGTGCCAGCAGTTACGACGGTAACACTGAAGCTTTCTTT	CASSYDGNTEAFF
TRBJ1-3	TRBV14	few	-	TGTGCCAGCAGCATAAGTGACAGTTCTGCAAACACCATATATTTT	CASSISDSSANTIYF
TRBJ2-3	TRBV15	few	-	TGTGCCACCAGCAGAGGGAGGACAGCCGAAGATACGCAGTATTTT	CATSRGRTAEDTQYF
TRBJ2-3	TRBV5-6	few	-	TGTGCCAGCAGCTTGTTTGCGGCTAGCACAGATACGCAGTATTTT	CASSLFAASTDTQYF
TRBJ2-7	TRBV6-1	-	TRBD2	TGTGCCACAGAGAGGAGACTAGCGGGAGGGCCCATCTACGAGCAGTACTTC	CATERRLAGGPIYEQYF
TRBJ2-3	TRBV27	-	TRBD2	TGTGCCAGCAGTCTTATAGCGGGAGACGGTGTAGATACGCAGTATTTT	CASSLIAGDGVDTQYF
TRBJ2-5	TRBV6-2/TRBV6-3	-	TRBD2	TGTGCCAGCAGTTTCCAGCGGGGGACCCTCGAGACCCAGTACTTC	CASSFQRGTLETQYF
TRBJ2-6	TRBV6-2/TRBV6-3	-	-	TGTGCCAGCCGGGGCACCTCTGGGGCCAACGTCCTGACTTTC	CASRGTSGANVLTF
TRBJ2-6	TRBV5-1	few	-	TGCGCCAGCAGCGGGGACGGTTCTGGGGCCAACGTCCTGACTTTC	CASSGDGSGANVLTF
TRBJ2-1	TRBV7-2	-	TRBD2	TGTGCCAGCAAAGCGGGGCTCGGGTACAATGGGCAGTTCTTC	CASKAGLGYNGQFF
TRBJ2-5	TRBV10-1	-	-	TGCGCCAGCAGTCCAACTAAAGGTCGTCAAGAGACCCAGTACTTC	CASSPTKGRQETQYF